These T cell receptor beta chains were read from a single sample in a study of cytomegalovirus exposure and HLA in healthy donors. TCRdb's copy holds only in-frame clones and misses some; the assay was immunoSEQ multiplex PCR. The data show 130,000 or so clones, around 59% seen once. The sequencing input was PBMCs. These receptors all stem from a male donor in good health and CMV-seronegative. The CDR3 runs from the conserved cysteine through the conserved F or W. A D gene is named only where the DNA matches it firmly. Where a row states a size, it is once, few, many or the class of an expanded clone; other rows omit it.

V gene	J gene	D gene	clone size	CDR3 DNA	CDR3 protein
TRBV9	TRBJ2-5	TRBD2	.	TGTGCCAGCAGCGGGTCGACTAGCGGGGGCCAAGAGACCCAGTACTTC	CASSGSTSGGQETQYF
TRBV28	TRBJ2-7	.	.	TGTGCCAGCATCGGGGATGGGGGGAAGTACTTC	CASIGDGGKYF
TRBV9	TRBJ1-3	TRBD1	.	TGTGCCAGCAGTTACGGGACAGACACCATATATTTT	CASSYGTDTIYF
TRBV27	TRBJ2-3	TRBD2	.	TGTGCCAGCAGTCCGACAGTAGCGGGGGGGGTCAGGAATACGCAGTATTTT	CASSPTVAGGVRNTQYF
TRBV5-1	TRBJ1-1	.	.	TGCGCCAGCAGCTTCGGACAGCTCCGAATGAACACTGAAGCTTTCTTT	CASSFGQLRMNTEAFF
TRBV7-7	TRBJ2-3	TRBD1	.	TGTGCCAGCAGCCCGTCACAGGGGATAGATACGCAGTATTTT	CASSPSQGIDTQYF
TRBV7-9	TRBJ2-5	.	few	TGTGCCAGCAGCGTGCGGCCCCAAGAGACCCAGTACTTC	CASSVRPQETQYF
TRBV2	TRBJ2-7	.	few	TGTGCCAGCAAAGGGCGCGGGTACGAGCAGTACTTC	CASKGRGYEQYF
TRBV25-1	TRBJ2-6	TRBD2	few	TGTGCCAGCAGTGAATGGGGGGGTACCGGGGCCAACGTCCTGACTTTC	CASSEWGGTGANVLTF
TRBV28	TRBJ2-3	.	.	TGTGCCAGCAGTTTCCTTAGCGGCACAGATACGCAGTATTTT	CASSFLSGTDTQYF
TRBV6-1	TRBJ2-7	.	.	TGTGCCATCCGTACAGGGACCTACGAGCAGTACTTC	CAIRTGTYEQYF
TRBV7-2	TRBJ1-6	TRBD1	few	TGTGCCAGCAGCATGATGCAGGGGGCGGGGATCTCCTATAATTCACCCCTCCACTTT	CASSMMQGAGISYNSPLHF
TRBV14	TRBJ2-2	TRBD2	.	TGTGCCAGCAGCTCCGGACTAGCGGGGGGCTCGGCCGGGGAGCTGTTTTTT	CASSSGLAGGSAGELFF
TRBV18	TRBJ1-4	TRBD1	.	TGTGCCAGCTCTACCACAGGGGGGTCGGTTGAAAAACTGTTTTTT	CASSTTGGSVEKLFF
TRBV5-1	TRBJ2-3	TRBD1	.	TGCGCCAGCAGCACCGGGACAGGTCTCCCCACAGATACGCAGTATTTT	CASSTGTGLPTDTQYF
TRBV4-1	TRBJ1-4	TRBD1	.	TGCGCCAGCAGCATCCGAGACAGGGGAAATAGAGCTAATGAAAAACTGTTTTTT	CASSIRDRGNRANEKLFF
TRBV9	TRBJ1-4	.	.	TGTGCCAGCAGCGCTCAGGCGGGACTTAATGAAAAACTGTTTTTT	CASSAQAGLNEKLFF
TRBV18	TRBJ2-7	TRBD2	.	TGTGCCAGCTCACCACGAGGCGGCGGGGGGTTGTACGAGCAGTACTTC	CASSPRGGGGLYEQYF
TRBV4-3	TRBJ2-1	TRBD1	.	TGCGCCAGCAGTAGACAGGGCCGGCATAATGAGCAGTTCTTC	CASSRQGRHNEQFF
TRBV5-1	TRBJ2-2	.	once	TGCGCCAGCAGCTTTTCTACAGCCAACACCGGGGAGCTGTTTTTT	CASSFSTANTGELFF
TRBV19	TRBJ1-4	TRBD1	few	TGTGCCAGTAGTCTCTATGGGACAGGGAATGAAAAACTGTTTTTT	CASSLYGTGNEKLFF
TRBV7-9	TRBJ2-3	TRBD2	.	TGTGCCAGCAGCTCAGGACTAGGAGTGGCAGATACGCAGTATTTT	CASSSGLGVADTQYF
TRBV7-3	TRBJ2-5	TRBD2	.	TGTGCCAGCAGCTCTGGCCGGACTAGCAGTGGAGAGACCCAGTACTTC	CASSSGRTSSGETQYF
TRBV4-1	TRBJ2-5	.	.	TGCGCCAGCAGCCTGGGACTTGTGGGGGAAGAGACCCAGTACTTC	CASSLGLVGEETQYF
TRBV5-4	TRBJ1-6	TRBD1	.	TGTGCCAGCAGCCCGGACAGGGACGGTTCACCCCTCCACTTT	CASSPDRDGSPLHF
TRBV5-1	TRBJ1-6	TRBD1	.	TGCGCCAGCAGCTTGGAGGGGGCCCATAATTCACCCCTCCACTTT	CASSLEGAHNSPLHF
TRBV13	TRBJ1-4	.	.	TGTGCCAGCAGCCCCCCTAGTCAGGAAAAACTGTTTTTT	CASSPPSQEKLFF
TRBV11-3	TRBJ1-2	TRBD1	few	TGTGCCAGCAGCTTAAAAGGGACAGGGTCCTATGGCTACACCTTC	CASSLKGTGSYGYTF
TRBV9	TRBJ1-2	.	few	TGTGCCAGCAGCGAGGGGCAATATGGCTACACCTTC	CASSEGQYGYTF
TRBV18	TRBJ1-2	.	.	TGTGCCAGCTCACCTAGGGACACAAACTATGGCTACACCTTC	CASSPRDTNYGYTF
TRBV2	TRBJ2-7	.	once	TGTGCCAGCAGTGATGGCAGGGGAGACGTGAAAGAGTACTTC	CASSDGRGDVKEYF
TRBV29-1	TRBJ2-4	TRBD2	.	TGCAGCGTACCCGGGGGGAACATTCAGTACTTC	CSVPGGNIQYF
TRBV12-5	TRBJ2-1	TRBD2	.	TGTGCTAGTGGTTTGGTACGACTAGCGGGCGGGACATCCTACAATGAGCAGTTCTTC	CASGLVRLAGGTSYNEQFF
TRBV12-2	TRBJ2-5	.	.	TGTGCAAGTCGCTTAGGGGGAGTAGGGAGGGCGCAGGGGGCCCGCCAAGAGACCCAGTACTTC	CASRLGGVGRAQGARQETQYF
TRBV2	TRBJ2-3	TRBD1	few	TGTGCCAGCAGGTTACAGGGGGCGATTGCAGATACGCAGTATTTT	CASRLQGAIADTQYF
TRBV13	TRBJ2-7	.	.	TGTGCCAGCAGCCTTTCCCTGGAGAGGCTCTCCTACGAGCAGTACTTC	CASSLSLERLSYEQYF
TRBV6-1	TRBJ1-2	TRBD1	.	TGTGCCAGCAGTGATCGGGACAGGTCTGGCTACACCTTC	CASSDRDRSGYTF
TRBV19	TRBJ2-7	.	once	TGTGCCAGTAGTATCAGCGGTTTACAGAGGAGGTACGAGCAGTACTTC	CASSISGLQRRYEQYF
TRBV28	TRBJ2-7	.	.	TGTGCCAGCAGCCTGGGGGGATCGGGCTACGAGCAGTACTTC	CASSLGGSGYEQYF
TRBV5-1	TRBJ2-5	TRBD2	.	TGCGCCAGCAGCTTGGGGGGTAGCGGGGGCCAAGAGACCCAGTACTTC	CASSLGGSGGQETQYF
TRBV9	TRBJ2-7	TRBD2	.	TGTGCCAGCAGCGTTGCGGGGGGCCACTACGAGCAGTACTTC	CASSVAGGHYEQYF
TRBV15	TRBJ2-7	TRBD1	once	TGTGCCACAAAGCTGGGACAGGGCATCTACGAGCAGTACTTC	CATKLGQGIYEQYF
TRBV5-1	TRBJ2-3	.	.	TGCGCCAGCAGCGCATCAGTCACCCCTAGCACAGATACGCAGTATTTT	CASSASVTPSTDTQYF
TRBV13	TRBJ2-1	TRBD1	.	TGTGCCAGCAGCTACGGACAGGGACAGTTCTTC	CASSYGQGQFF
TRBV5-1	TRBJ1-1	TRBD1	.	TGCGCCAGCAGTAGAAGGGGACAGGGGGCTACAAAGACTGAAGCTTTCTTT	CASSRRGQGATKTEAFF
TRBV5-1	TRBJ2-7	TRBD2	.	TGCGCCAGCAGCTTGACAGGACTAGCGGGGGTCGATGAGCAGTACTTC	CASSLTGLAGVDEQYF
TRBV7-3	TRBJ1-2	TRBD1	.	TGTGCCAGCAGCTTACACCCGGGGACAGGGGGCACCCATGGCTACACCTTC	CASSLHPGTGGTHGYTF
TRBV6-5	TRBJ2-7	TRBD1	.	TGTGCCAGCAGTTACTCAGGACAGGGTCTGAGGGAGCAGTACTTC	CASSYSGQGLREQYF
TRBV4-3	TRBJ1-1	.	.	TGCGCCAGCAGACGGACAGCGAACACTGAAGCTTTCTTT	CASRRTANTEAFF
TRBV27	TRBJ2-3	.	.	TGTGCCAGCAGATTGACTAGAAACACAGATACGCAGTATTTT	CASRLTRNTDTQYF
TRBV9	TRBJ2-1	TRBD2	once	TGTGCCAGCAGCGTAGGGGGTAGCGGGGGCTACAATGAGCAGTTCTTC	CASSVGGSGGYNEQFF
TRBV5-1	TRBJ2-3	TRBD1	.	TGCGCCAGCAGTAACAGGGGGCGAGGGGATACGCAGTATTTT	CASSNRGRGDTQYF
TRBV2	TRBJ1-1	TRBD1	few	TGTGCCAGCAGACGGGACAGGGGGATCACTGAAGCTTTCTTT	CASRRDRGITEAFF
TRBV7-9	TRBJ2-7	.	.	TGTGCCAGCAGCGCCACTAGGAGTGGCGAGCAGTACTTC	CASSATRSGEQYF
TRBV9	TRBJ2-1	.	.	TGTGCCAGCAGCGCTGCGGGCTACAATGAGCAGTTCTTC	CASSAAGYNEQFF
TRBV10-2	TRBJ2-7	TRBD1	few	TGCGCCAGCAGTGAGGGGCGGGACAGGGGGACCTACGAGCAGTACTTC	CASSEGRDRGTYEQYF
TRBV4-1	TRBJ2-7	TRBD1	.	TGCGCCAGCAGCCCTTTAGGACAGGGGGCCTACGAGCAGTACTTC	CASSPLGQGAYEQYF